This T cell receptor beta chain appears in the sequencing data of a study of T cells in Graves' hyperthyroidism and ophthalmopathy. As for the study in general: Peripheral blood was secured at the point of initial diagnosis, before any treatment.

This clonotype was observed a handful of times. RNA transcripts provided the source from which TCR beta CDR3 regions were amplified. RT-PCR in the first round (using the HTBI primer set) targeted the TCR CDR3. TCRdb reanalysed the multiplex PCR reads using MiXCR and keeps one entry per CDR3 protein. The profile shows fewer than 900,000 distinct CDR3 sequences, around 19% of them singletons. This clonotype was sampled from a woman aged 45 to 65 with Graves' hyperthyroidism that later progressed to Graves' ophthalmopathy. Sequencing input: blood.

The CDR3 protein is CASSYLAIRADTQYF. DNA of the CDR3: TGTGCCAGCAGTTACCTAGCGATCAGGGCAGATACGCAGTATTTT. The rearrangement uses TRBV6-2 or TRBV6-3 and TRBJ2-3; tentative D call: TRBD2 (6 bases). This CDR3 has 15 residues. The V end was cut by 2 bases, the J end by 4 bases, with 13 bases between. From germline, CDR1 is MNHEY and CDR2 SVGEGT.